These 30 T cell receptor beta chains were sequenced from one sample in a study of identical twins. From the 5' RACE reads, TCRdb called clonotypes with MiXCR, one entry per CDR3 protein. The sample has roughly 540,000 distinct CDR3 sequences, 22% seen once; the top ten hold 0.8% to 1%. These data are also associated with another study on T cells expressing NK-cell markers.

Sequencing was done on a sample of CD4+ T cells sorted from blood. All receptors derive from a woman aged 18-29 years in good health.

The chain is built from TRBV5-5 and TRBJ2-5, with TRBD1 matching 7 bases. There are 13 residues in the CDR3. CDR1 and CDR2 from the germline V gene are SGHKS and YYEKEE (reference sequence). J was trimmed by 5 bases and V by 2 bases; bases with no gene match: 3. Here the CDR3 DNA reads TGTGCCAGCAGCTTACCACAGGGGGAGACCCAGTACTTC. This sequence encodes CASSLPQGETQYF.

CDR3 sequence (DNA): TGTGCCAGCAGTTTGGGGGCGGGGAAAAAGTACTTC. Protein: CASSLGAGKKYF. V usage is TRBV12-3 or TRBV12-4 and J usage is TRBJ2-7, with D perhaps assigned TRBD1 or TRBD2 (6 bases each). The CDR3 length is 12 residues. Trimming left V 3 bases short and J 11 bases short, with 14 bases between.

DNA of the CDR3: TGCAGCTCGAACCGGGGAAGCAAAAACATTCAGTACTTC. Its protein is CSSNRGSKNIQYF. This sequence joins TRBV20-1 and TRBJ2-4; D perhaps matches TRBD2 (5 bases). The CDR3 is 13 residues long. Looked up from germline, CDR1 is DFQATT and CDR2 is SNEGSKA (reference sequence).

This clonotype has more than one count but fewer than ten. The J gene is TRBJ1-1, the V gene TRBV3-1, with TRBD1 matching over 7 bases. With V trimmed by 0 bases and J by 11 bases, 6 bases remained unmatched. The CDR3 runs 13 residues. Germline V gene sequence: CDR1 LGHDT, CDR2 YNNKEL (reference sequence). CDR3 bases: TGTGCCAGCAGCCAAGATGACAGGGTAAGGGCTTTCTTT. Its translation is CASSQDDRVRAFF.

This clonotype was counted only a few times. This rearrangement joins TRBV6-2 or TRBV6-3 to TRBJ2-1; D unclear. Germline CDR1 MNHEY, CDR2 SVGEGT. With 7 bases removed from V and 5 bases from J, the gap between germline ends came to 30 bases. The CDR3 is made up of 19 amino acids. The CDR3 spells CASTFRPPAGSYFNNEQFF. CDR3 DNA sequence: TGTGCCAGCACCTTCCGCCCCCCCGCCGGTTCTTACTTCAACAATGAGCAGTTCTTC.

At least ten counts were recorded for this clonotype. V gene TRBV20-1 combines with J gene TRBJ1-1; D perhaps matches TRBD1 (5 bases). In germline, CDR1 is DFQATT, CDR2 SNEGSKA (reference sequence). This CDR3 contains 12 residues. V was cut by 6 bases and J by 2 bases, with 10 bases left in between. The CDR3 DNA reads TGCAGTGCGACCCGGGGCAACACTGAAGCTTTCTTT. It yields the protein CSATRGNTEAFF.

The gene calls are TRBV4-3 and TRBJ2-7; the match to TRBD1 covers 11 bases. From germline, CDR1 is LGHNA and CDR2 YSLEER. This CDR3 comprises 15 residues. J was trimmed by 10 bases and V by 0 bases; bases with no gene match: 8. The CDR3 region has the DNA TGCGCCAGCAGCCAAGAGGCCGGGACAGGGGGTAACCAGTACTTC. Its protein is CASSQEAGTGGNQYF.

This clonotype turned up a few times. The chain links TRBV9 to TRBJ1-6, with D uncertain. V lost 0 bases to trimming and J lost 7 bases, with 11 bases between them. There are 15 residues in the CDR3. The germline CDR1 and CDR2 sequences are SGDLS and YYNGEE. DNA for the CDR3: TGTGCCAGCAGCGTAGACGATGGGCGGAATTCACCCCTCCACTTT. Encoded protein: CASSVDDGRNSPLHF. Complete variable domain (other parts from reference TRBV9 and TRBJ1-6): DSGVTQTPKHLITATGQRVTLRCSPRSGDLSVYWYQQSLDQGLQFLIQYYNGEERAKGNILERFSAQQFPDLHSELNLSSLELGDSALYFCASSVDDGRNSPLHFGNGTRLTVT.

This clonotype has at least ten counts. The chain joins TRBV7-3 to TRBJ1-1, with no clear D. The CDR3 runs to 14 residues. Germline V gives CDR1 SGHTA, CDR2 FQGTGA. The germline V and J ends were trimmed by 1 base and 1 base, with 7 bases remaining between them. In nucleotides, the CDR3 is TGTGCCAGCAGCTTAATCGGGGAGAACACTGAAGCTTTCTTT. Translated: CASSLIGENTEAFF.

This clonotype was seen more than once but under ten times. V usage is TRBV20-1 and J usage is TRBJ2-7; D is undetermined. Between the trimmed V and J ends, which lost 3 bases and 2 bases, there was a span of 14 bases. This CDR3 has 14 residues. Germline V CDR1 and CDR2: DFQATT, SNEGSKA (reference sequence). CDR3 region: CSARRQTRTYEQYF. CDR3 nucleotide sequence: TGCAGTGCTAGGCGGCAAACTCGGACCTACGAGCAGTACTTC.

The CDR3 nucleotides are TGTGCCAGCTCCCGCAACGGACAGGGGGCCGTGAACACTGAAGCTTTCTTT. Translated, it gives CASSRNGQGAVNTEAFF. The chain is built from TRBV18 and TRBJ1-1; 11 nucleotides align to TRBD1. The CDR3 has 17 amino acids. CDR1 is KGHSH and CDR2 is LQKENI in the germline V gene. V lost 6 bases to trimming and J lost 0 bases; unmatched junction nucleotides: 9.

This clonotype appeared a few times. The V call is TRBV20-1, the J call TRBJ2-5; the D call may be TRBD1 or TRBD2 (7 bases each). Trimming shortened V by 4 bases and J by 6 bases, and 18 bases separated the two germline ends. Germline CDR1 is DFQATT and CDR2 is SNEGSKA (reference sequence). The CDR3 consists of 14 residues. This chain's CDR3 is CSAKNRGGGKTQYF. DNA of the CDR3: TGCAGTGCTAAAAACAGGGGAGGGGGAAAGACCCAGTACTTC.

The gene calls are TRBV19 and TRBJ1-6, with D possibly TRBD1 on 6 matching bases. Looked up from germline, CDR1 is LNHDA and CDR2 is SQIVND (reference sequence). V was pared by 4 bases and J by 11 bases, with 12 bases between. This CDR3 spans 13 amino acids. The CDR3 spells CASSTGQRTPLHF. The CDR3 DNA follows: TGTGCCAGTAGTACCGGACAGCGAACACCCCTCCACTTT.

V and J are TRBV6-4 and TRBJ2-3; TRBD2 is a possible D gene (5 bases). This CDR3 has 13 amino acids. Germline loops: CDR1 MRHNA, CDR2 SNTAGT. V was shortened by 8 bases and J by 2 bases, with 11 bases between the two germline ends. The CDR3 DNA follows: TGTGCCAGCTCAGCGGAAATCACAGATACGCAGTATTTT. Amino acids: CASSAEITDTQYF.

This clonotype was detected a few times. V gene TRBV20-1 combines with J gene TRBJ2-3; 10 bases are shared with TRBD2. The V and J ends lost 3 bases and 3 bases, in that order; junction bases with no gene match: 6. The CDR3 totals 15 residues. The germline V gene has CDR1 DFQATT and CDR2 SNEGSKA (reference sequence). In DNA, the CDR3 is TGCAGTGCTAGGGCGCCTAGCGGGAGAACAGATACGCAGTATTTT. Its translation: CSARAPSGRTDTQYF.

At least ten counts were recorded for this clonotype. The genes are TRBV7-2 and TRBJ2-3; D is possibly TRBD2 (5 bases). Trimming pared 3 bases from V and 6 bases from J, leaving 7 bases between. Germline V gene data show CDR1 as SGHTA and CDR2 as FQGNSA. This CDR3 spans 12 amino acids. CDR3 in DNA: TGTGCCAGCAGCTTTTGGAGGGATACGCAGTATTTT. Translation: CASSFWRDTQYF.

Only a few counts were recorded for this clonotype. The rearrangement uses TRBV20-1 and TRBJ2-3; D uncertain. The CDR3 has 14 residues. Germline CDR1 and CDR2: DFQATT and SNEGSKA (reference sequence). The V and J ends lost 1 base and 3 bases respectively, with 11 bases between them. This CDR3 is CSARATLGTDTQYF. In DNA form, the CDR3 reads TGCAGTGCTAGAGCGACCCTGGGGACAGATACGCAGTATTTT.

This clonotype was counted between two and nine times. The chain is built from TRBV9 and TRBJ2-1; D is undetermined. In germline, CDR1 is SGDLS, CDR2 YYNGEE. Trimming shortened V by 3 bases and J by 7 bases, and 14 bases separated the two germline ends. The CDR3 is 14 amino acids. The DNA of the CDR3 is TGTGCCAGCAGCGAGGTTCCCGGAGCGAATGAGCAGTTCTTC. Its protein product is CASSEVPGANEQFF.

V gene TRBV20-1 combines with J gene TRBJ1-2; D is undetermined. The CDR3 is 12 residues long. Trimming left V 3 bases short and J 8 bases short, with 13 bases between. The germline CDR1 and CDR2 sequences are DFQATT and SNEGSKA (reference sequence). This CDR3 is CSASDHYGGYTF. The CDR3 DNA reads TGCAGTGCTAGCGATCACTACGGGGGCTACACCTTC.

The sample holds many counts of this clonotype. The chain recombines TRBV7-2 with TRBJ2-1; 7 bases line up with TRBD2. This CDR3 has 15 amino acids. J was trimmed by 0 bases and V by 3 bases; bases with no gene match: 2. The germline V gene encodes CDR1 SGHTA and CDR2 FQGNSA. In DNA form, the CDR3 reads TGTGCCAGCAGCTTCGCTAGCGGCTCCTACAATGAGCAGTTCTTC. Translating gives CASSFASGSYNEQFF. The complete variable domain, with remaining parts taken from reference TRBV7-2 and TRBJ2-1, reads GAGVSQSPSNKVTEKGKDVELRCDPISGHTALYWYRQSLGQGLEFLIYFQGNSAPDKSGLPSDRFSAERTGGSVSTLTIQRTQQEDSAVYLCASSFASGSYNEQFFGPGTRLTVL.

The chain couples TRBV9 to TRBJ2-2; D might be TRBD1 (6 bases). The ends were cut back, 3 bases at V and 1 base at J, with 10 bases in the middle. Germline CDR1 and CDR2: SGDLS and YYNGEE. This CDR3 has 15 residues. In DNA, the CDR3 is TGTGCCAGCAGCGCTCTGGACAGGAACACCGGGGAGCTGTTTTTT. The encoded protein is CASSALDRNTGELFF. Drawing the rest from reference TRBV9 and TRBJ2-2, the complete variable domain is DSGVTQTPKHLITATGQRVTLRCSPRSGDLSVYWYQQSLDQGLQFLIQYYNGEERAKGNILERFSAQQFPDLHSELNLSSLELGDSALYFCASSALDRNTGELFFGEGSRLTVL.

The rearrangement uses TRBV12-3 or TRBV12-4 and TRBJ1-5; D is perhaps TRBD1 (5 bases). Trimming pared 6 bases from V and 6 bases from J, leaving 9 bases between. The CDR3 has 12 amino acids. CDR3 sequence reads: CASRSRAQPQHF. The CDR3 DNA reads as TGTGCCAGCAGGAGCAGGGCTCAGCCCCAGCATTTT.

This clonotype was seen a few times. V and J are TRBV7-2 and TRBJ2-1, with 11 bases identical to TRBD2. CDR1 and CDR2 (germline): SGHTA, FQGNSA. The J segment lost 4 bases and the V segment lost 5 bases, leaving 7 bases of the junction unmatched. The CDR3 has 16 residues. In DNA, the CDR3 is TGTGCCAGCAGCCCGATTAGCGGGAGGGTTTACAATGAGCAGTTCTTC. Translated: CASSPISGRVYNEQFF.

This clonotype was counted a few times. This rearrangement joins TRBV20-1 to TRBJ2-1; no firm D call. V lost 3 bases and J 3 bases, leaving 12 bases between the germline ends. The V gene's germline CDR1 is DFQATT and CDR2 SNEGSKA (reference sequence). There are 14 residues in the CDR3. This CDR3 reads CSARKSKVYNEQFF. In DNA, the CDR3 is TGCAGTGCTAGGAAAAGCAAGGTCTACAATGAGCAGTTCTTC.

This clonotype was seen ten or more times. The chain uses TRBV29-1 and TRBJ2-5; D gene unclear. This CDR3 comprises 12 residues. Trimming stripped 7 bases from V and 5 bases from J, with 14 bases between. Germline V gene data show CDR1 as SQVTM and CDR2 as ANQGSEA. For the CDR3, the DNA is TGCAGCGCAGTTACAAGAAGGGAGACCCAGTACTTC. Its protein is CSAVTRRETQYF.

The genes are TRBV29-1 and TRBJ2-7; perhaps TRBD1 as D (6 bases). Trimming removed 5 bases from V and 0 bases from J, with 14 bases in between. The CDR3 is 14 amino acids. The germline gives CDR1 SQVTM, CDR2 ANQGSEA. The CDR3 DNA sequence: TGCAGCGTTCGACCGGGACACCTCTCCTACGAGCAGTACTTC. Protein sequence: CSVRPGHLSYEQYF.

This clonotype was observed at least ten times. CDR3 region: CSASPSGRYGYEQYF. The CDR3, as DNA: TGCAGTGCTAGTCCTAGCGGGAGATATGGGTACGAGCAGTACTTC. This chain joins TRBV20-1 and TRBJ2-7, with 10 bases lining up with TRBD2. Germline CDR1 DFQATT, CDR2 SNEGSKA (reference sequence). The J segment lost 4 bases and the V segment lost 3 bases, leaving 9 bases of the junction unmatched. The CDR3 spans 15 residues.

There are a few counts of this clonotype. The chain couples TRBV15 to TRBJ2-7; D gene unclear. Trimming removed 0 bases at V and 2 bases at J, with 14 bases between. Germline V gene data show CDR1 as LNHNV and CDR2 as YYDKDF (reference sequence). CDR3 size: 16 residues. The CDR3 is CATSRDYRINPYEQYF. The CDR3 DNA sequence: TGTGCCACCAGCAGAGATTATCGGATAAACCCCTACGAGCAGTACTTC.

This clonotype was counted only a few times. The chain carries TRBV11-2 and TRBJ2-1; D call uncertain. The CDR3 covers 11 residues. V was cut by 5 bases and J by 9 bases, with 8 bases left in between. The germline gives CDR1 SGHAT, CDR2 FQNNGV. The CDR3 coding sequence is TGTGCCAGCAGCCCCGGGCCTGAGCAGTTCTTC. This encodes CASSPGPEQFF. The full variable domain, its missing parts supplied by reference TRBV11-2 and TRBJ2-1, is EAGVAQSPRYKIIEKRQSVAFWCNPISGHATLYWYQQILGQGPKLLIQFQNNGVVDDSQLPKDRFSAERLKGVDSTLKIQPAKLEDSAVYLCASSPGPEQFFGPGTRLTVL.

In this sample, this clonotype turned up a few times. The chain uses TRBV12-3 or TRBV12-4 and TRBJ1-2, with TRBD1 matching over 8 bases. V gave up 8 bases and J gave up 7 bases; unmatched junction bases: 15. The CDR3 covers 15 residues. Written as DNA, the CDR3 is TGTGCCAGCCTACATACTGTACAGGGGGTCCCTGGCTACACCTTC. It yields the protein CASLHTVQGVPGYTF.